The TCR beta chain under discussion was sequenced for a study of control samples from healthy donors and cancer patients. The method was immunoSEQ multiplex PCR; TCRdb's version includes in-frame clones alone and lacks a portion of them. The sample lists 120,000 to 150,000 clones, roughly 90% occurring once. Trimming removed 6 bases at V and 4 bases at J, with 12 bases between. Germline CDR1 MNHEY, CDR2 SVGEGT. The CDR3 is made up of 13 amino acids. Material for sequencing was blood. This clonotype was obtained from a man in his thirties or forties in good health. The chain couples TRBV6-2 or TRBV6-3 to TRBJ1-2, with D possibly TRBD1 on 5 matching bases. The CDR3 bases are TGTGCCAGCAGCCTCGGGACGGTCTATGGCTACACCTTC. It codes for CASSLGTVYGYTF.